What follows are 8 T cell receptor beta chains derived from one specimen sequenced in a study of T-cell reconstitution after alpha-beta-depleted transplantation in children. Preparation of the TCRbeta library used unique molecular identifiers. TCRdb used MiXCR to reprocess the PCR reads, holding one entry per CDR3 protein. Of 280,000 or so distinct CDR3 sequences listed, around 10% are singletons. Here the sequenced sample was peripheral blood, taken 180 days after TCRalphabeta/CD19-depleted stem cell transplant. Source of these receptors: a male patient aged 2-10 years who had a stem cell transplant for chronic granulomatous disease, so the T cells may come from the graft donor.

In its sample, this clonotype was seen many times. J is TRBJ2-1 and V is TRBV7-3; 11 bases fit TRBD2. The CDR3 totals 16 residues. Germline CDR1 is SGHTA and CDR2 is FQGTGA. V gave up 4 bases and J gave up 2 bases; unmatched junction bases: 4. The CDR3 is CASSWNSGGAYNEQFF. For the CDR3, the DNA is TGTGCCAGCAGCTGGAATAGCGGGGGGGCCTACAATGAGCAGTTCTTC.

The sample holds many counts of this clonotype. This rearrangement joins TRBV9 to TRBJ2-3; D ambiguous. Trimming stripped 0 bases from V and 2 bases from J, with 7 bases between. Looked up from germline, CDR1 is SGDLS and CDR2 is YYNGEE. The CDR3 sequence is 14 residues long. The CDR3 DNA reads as TGTGCCAGCAGCGTAGAGAGTATCACAGATACGCAGTATTTT. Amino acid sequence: CASSVESITDTQYF. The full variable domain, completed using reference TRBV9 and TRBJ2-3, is DSGVTQTPKHLITATGQRVTLRCSPRSGDLSVYWYQQSLDQGLQFLIQYYNGEERAKGNILERFSAQQFPDLHSELNLSSLELGDSALYFCASSVESITDTQYFGPGTRLTVL.

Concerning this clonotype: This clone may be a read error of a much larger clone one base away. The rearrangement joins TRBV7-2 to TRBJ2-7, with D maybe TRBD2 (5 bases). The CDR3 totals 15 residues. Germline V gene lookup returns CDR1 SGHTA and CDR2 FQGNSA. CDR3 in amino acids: CARSLRPGYSYEQYF. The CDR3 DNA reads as TGTGCCCGCAGCTTACGACCGGGATACTCCTACGAGCAGTACTTC.

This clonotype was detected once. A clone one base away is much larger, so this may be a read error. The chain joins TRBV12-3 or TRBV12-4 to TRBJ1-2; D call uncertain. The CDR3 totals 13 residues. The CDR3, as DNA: TGTGCCAGCACCCCACAGTCAAACTATGGCTACCCCTTC. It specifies CASTPQSNYGYPF.

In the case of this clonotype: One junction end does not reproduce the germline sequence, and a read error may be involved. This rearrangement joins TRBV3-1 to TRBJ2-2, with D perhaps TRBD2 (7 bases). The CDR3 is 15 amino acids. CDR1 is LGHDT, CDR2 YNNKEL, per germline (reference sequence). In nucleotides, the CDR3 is TGTGCCAGCACGATTCGGGGGGCGAAAACCGGGGAGCTGTTTTTT. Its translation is CASTIRGAKTGELFF.

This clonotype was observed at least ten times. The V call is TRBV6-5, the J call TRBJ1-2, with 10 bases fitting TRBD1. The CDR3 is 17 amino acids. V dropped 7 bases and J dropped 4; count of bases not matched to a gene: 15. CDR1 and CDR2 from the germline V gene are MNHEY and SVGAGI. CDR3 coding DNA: TGTGCCAGCAACCTCCGTATGGGACAGGGGTCGCCCTATGGCTACACCTTC. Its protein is CASNLRMGQGSPYGYTF.

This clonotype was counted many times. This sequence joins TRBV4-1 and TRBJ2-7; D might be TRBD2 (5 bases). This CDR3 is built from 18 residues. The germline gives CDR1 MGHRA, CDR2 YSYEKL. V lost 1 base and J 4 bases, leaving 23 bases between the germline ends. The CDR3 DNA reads TGCGCCAGCAGCCAAGTATTCGGGAAAACCCACCTAAGTTACGAGCAGTACTTC. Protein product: CASSQVFGKTHLSYEQYF.

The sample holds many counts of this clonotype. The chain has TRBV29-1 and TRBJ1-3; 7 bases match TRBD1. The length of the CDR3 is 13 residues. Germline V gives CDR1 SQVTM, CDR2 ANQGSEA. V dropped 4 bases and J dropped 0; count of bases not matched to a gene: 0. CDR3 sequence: CSVGQGSGNTIYF. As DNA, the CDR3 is TGCAGCGTTGGACAGGGCTCTGGAAACACCATATATTTT.